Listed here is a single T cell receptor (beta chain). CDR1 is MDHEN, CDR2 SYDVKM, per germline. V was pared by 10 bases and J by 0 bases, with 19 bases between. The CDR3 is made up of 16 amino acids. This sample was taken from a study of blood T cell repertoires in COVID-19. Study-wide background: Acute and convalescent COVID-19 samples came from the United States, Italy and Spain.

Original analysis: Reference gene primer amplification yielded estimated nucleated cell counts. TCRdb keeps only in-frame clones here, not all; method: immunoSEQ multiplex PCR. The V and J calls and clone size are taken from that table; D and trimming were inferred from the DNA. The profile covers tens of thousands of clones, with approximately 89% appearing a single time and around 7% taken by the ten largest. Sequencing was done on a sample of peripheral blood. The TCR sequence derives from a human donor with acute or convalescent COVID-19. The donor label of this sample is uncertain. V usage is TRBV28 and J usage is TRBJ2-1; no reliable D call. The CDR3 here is CATSAESLHSYNEQFF. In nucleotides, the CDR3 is TGTGCCACCAGCGCGGAATCCCTCCACTCCTACAATGAGCAGTTCTTC.